A selection of T cell receptor beta chains follows, all from one sample in a study of blood T cell repertoires in COVID-19. Data came from immunoSEQ multiplex PCR; TCRdb stores just in-frame clones and leaves some out. This sample has about 170,000 clones, with about 80% found just once. Sequencing was performed on peripheral blood. Source of these receptors: a human donor with acute or convalescent COVID-19. The donor label of this sample is uncertain. CDR3s include the opening cysteine and the closing phenylalanine or tryptophan.

j_call	v_call	cdr3_aa
TRBJ2-3	TRBV5-4	CASSLELAGIGGDTQYF
TRBJ2-5	TRBV7-2	CASSLMGGSQETQYF
TRBJ1-2	TRBV19	CASRQGAYGYTF
TRBJ1-1	TRBV10-2	CASSEFYTEAFF
TRBJ2-3	TRBV5-6	CAAGAVTDTQYF
TRBJ1-2	TRBV5-1	CASSLPGDGYGYTF
TRBJ1-5	TRBV2	CASVRGGNQPQHF
TRBJ1-6	TRBV6-5	CASSPDRGSTALHF
TRBJ2-3	TRBV11-3	CASSTGQGGKHTDTQYF
TRBJ1-1	TRBV14	CASSQRTGYRGAEAFF
TRBJ2-2	TRBV19	CASSIVAGGSAGELFF
TRBJ1-1	TRBV30	CAWSVGLMNTEAFF
TRBJ2-3	TRBV3-1/TRBV3-2	CASSPVGTQLSTDTQYF
TRBJ2-2	TRBV10-3	CAILGTGDTGELFF
TRBJ1-1	TRBV25-1	CASSVTGLTTEAFF
TRBJ2-5	TRBV5-6	CASSLGDRDGTQYF
TRBJ1-1	TRBV25-1	CASSPGQDFKAFF
TRBJ2-1	TRBV12-3/TRBV12-4	CASSLDNEQFF
TRBJ2-7	TRBV5-4	CASSQGGTGSSYEQYF
TRBJ1-3	TRBV6-6	CASSRRGQVLSGNTIYF
TRBJ1-3	TRBV11-2	CASSRLQGSSGNTIYF
TRBJ1-6	TRBV7-6	CASSLRDSNSPLHF
TRBJ2-7	TRBV11-1	CASSDEVQGTYEQYF
TRBJ2-7	TRBV5-6	CASSLATGGSQYF
TRBJ1-2	TRBV7-3	CASRNTGDYGYTF
TRBJ1-2	TRBV7-2	CASRTGAYGYTF
TRBJ2-7	TRBV4-1	CASSRSSRDTAYEQYF
TRBJ2-1	TRBV7-6	CASSSGLAAYNEQFF
TRBJ2-2	TRBV11-2	CASTPRGPENTGELFF
TRBJ2-1	TRBV6-6	CASSYHTSADEQFF
TRBJ2-7	TRBV10-1	CASSDPDMPYEQYF
TRBJ1-6	TRBV2	CASTAGIYNSPLHF
TRBJ1-1	TRBV5-1	CASSWQGQGVMNTEAFF
TRBJ2-7	TRBV9	CASSPGLAYSYEQYF
TRBJ1-2	TRBV19	CATNISPTDYGYTF